The 20 T cell receptor beta chains presented below share a single source sample, sequenced in a study of blood T cell repertoires in COVID-19. Data came from immunoSEQ multiplex PCR; TCRdb stores just in-frame clones and leaves some out. The repertoire holds about 170,000 clones, with approximately 83% as singletons. Material: peripheral blood. The receptors originated from a woman older than 75 with acute or convalescent COVID-19.

This rearrangement joins TRBV5-6 to TRBJ1-1; weak D call: TRBD1 (5 bases). The germline V gene encodes CDR1 SGHDT and CDR2 YYEEEE. Trimming cost V 7 bases and J 0 bases, with 19 bases left between them. This CDR3 region has 16 residues. In DNA form, the CDR3 reads TGTGCCAGCGGGGGGACGGGGAAAGCCATGAACACTGAAGCTTTCTTT. Protein sequence: CASGGTGKAMNTEAFF.

The chain uses TRBV7-9 and TRBJ1-4; 11 positions match TRBD1. This CDR3 spans 15 amino acids. J gave up 5 bases and V 3 bases, and 2 bases lay outside the gene matches. Germline loops: CDR1 SEHNR, CDR2 FQNEAQ (reference sequence). CDR3 amino acids: CASSFGDRGNEKLFF. As DNA, the CDR3 is TGTGCCAGCAGCTTCGGGGACAGGGGGAATGAAAAACTGTTTTTT. Drawing the rest from reference TRBV7-9 and TRBJ1-4, the complete variable domain is DTGVSQNPRHKITKRGQNVTFRCDPISEHNRLYWYRQTLGQGPEFLTYFQNEAQLEKSRLLSDRFSAERPKGSFSTLEIQRTEQGDSAMYLCASSFGDRGNEKLFFGSGTQLSVL.

The rearrangement links TRBV9 to TRBJ2-7; D is possibly TRBD2 (6 bases). Trimming left V 3 bases short and J 3 bases short, with 13 bases between. Germline V CDR1 and CDR2: SGDLS, YYNGEE. This CDR3 comprises 14 residues. CDR3 nucleotides: TGTGCCAGCAGCGGCGGAGGGTCCGGCTACGAGCAGTACTTC. This codes for CASSGGGSGYEQYF.

This clone was observed once. The gene calls are TRBV5-1 and TRBJ2-1; weak D call: TRBD2 (5 bases). The CDR3 extends over 16 amino acids. The V gene's germline CDR1 is SGHRS and CDR2 YFSETQ. Trimming took 0 bases from V and 0 from J, leaving 10 bases between them. The CDR3 nucleotides are TGCGCCAGCAGCTTGGCGAGCGGATTCTCCTACAATGAGCAGTTCTTC. Translation: CASSLASGFSYNEQFF.

V usage is TRBV5-1 and J usage is TRBJ1-1; D unresolved. This CDR3 comprises 13 residues. Trimming removed 7 bases at V and 1 base at J, with 11 bases between. Germline loops: CDR1 SGHRS, CDR2 YFSETQ. CDR3 protein: CASGQRGNTEAFF. CDR3 coding DNA: TGCGCCAGCGGCCAACGGGGGAACACTGAAGCTTTCTTT.

The chain joins TRBV5-1 to TRBJ2-2, with 10 bases fitting TRBD2. Per germline, CDR1 SGHRS and CDR2 YFSETQ. The CDR3 extends over 17 amino acids. With 3 bases clipped from V and 7 bases from J, the junction kept 12 bases outside the gene matches. Here the CDR3 reads CASSSQTSGARGGELFF. CDR3 nucleotide sequence: TGCGCCAGCAGCTCACAAACTAGCGGGGCCCGAGGCGGGGAGCTGTTTTTT.

V usage is TRBV5-1 and J usage is TRBJ2-3, with 7 positions matching TRBD2. Germline V CDR1 and CDR2: SGHRS, YFSETQ. The CDR3 spans 14 residues. The V and J ends lost 0 bases and 8 bases, in that order; junction bases with no gene match: 6. Written as DNA, the CDR3 is TGCGCCAGCAGCTTGGCGGACGGCGGGGGTACGCAGTATTTT. Protein sequence: CASSLADGGGTQYF.

The rearrangement uses TRBV7-2 and TRBJ2-6; no definite D call. Germline V gene lookup returns CDR1 SGHTA and CDR2 FQGNSA. This CDR3 has 17 amino acids. Trimming cost V 1 base and J 1 base, with 11 bases left between them. In DNA form, the CDR3 reads TGTGCCAGCAGCTTAGGAGGCCGTCTTTCTGGGGCCAACGTCCTGACTTTC. Its protein product is CASSLGGRLSGANVLTF.

The chain carries TRBV5-4 and TRBJ2-3; D perhaps matches TRBD2 (5 bases). Trimming removed 2 bases at V and 2 bases at J, with 15 bases between. The CDR3 consists of 16 residues. Germline V gene data show CDR1 as SGHNT and CDR2 as YYREEE (reference sequence). DNA for the CDR3: TGTGCCAGCAGCTTCGGGCCTAGCAGCGACACAGATACGCAGTATTTT. It yields the protein CASSFGPSSDTDTQYF.

This clone is a singleton in its sample. V gene TRBV28 combines with J gene TRBJ1-2; D perhaps matches TRBD1 (5 bases). Germline V gene data show CDR1 as MDHEN and CDR2 as SYDVKM. V dropped 3 bases and J dropped 8 bases, with 10 bases sitting between them. CDR3 length: 12 residues. The CDR3 bases are TGTGCCAGCAGTTTCAATCCAGGGGGCTACACCTTC. This encodes CASSFNPGGYTF.

The chain recombines TRBV29-1 with TRBJ1-1; the match to TRBD1 covers 7 bases. Trimming at V came to 6 bases and at J to 3 bases, leaving 13 bases not matched to a gene. The germline CDR1 and CDR2 sequences are SQVTM and ANQGSEA. The CDR3 totals 15 residues. Written as DNA, the CDR3 is TGCAGCGTGAACGACAGGGTGGGTTTGGACACTGAAGCTTTCTTT. This codes for CSVNDRVGLDTEAFF.

The CDR3 DNA follows: TGTGCCACCAGTGGGACAGGTATAGATACGCAGTATTTT. Its translation is CATSGTGIDTQYF. The chain couples TRBV15 to TRBJ2-3; 8 bases map to TRBD1. With 6 bases clipped from V and 5 bases from J, the junction kept 4 bases outside the gene matches. CDR3 length: 13 amino acids. From germline, CDR1 is LNHNV and CDR2 YYDKDF (reference sequence).

The chain links TRBV6-2 or TRBV6-3 to TRBJ1-5; D is unresolved. The CDR3 extends over 12 amino acids. Germline V gene data show CDR1 as MNHEY and CDR2 as SVGEGT. The V end lost 6 bases, the J end lost 8 bases, and 11 bases lay between the germline ends. For the CDR3, the DNA is TGTGCCAGCAGCGGTCCTGCGAAGCCCCAGCATTTT. As protein: CASSGPAKPQHF.

This clone occurred once. This chain uses TRBV19 with TRBJ1-6; D uncertain. Per germline, CDR1 LNHDA and CDR2 SQIVND (reference sequence). V lost 5 bases, J lost 9 bases, and 11 bases lay in between. The CDR3 has 13 amino acids. Here the CDR3 DNA reads TGTGCCAGTAGTGCGGAATTGGGTTCACCCCTCCACTTT. Protein product: CASSAELGSPLHF.

The gene calls are TRBV5-1 and TRBJ2-6; 7 nucleotides align to TRBD2. Trimming cost V 4 bases and J 4 bases; bases outside gene matches: 5. The CDR3 loop spans 15 amino acids. Germline assignment: CDR1 SGHRS and CDR2 YFSETQ. CDR3 sequence: CASSLAGDGANVLTF. CDR3 coding DNA: TGCGCCAGCAGCCTCGCGGGGGACGGGGCCAACGTCCTGACTTTC.

The CDR3 spells CASSRDRSSPLHF. CDR3 bases: TGTGCCAGCAGCCGGGACAGGTCTTCACCCCTCCACTTT. V is TRBV7-8 and J is TRBJ1-6, with 8 bases aligning to TRBD1. Germline lookup yields CDR1 SGHVS and CDR2 FQNEAQ. The CDR3 runs 13 residues. Trimming at V came to 5 bases and at J to 9 bases, leaving 3 bases not matched to a gene.

The chain is built from TRBV3-1 (or the pseudogene TRBV3-2) and TRBJ1-2; D call uncertain. The CDR3 runs 14 residues. Trimming removed 4 bases from V and 4 bases from J, with 13 bases in between. Per germline, CDR1 LGHDT and CDR2 YNNKEL (reference sequence). CDR3 DNA sequence: TGTGCCAGCAGCCTAGTTGGGAGGTTCTATGGCTACACCTTC. Amino acids: CASSLVGRFYGYTF.

The chain has TRBV2 and TRBJ2-7; 7 bases align to TRBD1. J was trimmed by 0 bases and V by 11 bases; bases with no gene match: 13. Germline V gene sequence: CDR1 SNHLY, CDR2 FYNNEI. The CDR3 totals 15 residues. Here the CDR3 DNA reads TGTGCCGGGGGTACGGACAGGCTATTCTCCTACGAGCAGTACTTC. Encoded protein: CAGGTDRLFSYEQYF.

V usage is TRBV19 and J usage is TRBJ2-6; D gene ambiguous. V lost 3 bases and J 3 bases, leaving 9 bases between the germline ends. This CDR3 has 15 amino acids. Germline values: CDR1 LNHDA, CDR2 SQIVND (reference sequence). This CDR3 reads CASSIATIGANVLTF. DNA of the CDR3: TGTGCCAGTAGTATCGCTACCATTGGGGCCAACGTCCTGACTTTC.

V usage is TRBV29-1 and J usage is TRBJ2-2; a weak D match, TRBD2 (5 bases). The CDR3 is 15 amino acids. In germline, CDR1 is SQVTM, CDR2 ANQGSEA. This chain's CDR3 is CSGSARGLADGELFF. In nucleotides, the CDR3 is TGCAGTGGTTCGGCCCGCGGGCTCGCCGACGGGGAGCTGTTTTTT.